The 4 T cell receptor beta chains presented below share a single source sample, sequenced in a study of cytomegalovirus exposure and HLA in healthy donors. The PCR made use of 60 Vbeta and 13 Jbeta primers. The table came from immunoSEQ multiplex PCR; TCRdb's copy has only in-frame clones and leaves some out. This sample contains about 200,000 clones. Specimen: PBMCs. The origin of the receptors is a girl between 2 and 10 years old in good health and CMV-seropositive.

This CDR3 is CASSLSVGLLTYEQYF. The CDR3 DNA reads TGTGCCAGCAGCTTGTCCGTTGGACTACTCACCTACGAGCAGTACTTC. This chain joins TRBV11-1 and TRBJ2-7; TRBD2 might be the D (6 bases). Germline loops: CDR1 SGHAT, CDR2 FQDESV (reference sequence). CDR3 length: 16 amino acids. V was clipped by 3 bases and J by 2 bases, with 17 bases between them.

The chain is built from TRBV5-1 and TRBJ2-3; D is unclear. CDR1 SGHRS and CDR2 YFSETQ come from the germline V gene. The CDR3 length is 13 residues. V dropped 1 base and J dropped 6 bases, with 9 bases sitting between them. The CDR3 region is CASSLRLRDTQYF. The CDR3 bases are TGCGCCAGCAGCTTGCGTCTCCGGGATACGCAGTATTTT.

The CDR3 is CASSYEVLRSGNTIYF. The CDR3 bases are TGTGCCAGCAGTTACGAAGTGCTGCGCTCTGGAAACACCATATATTTT. The chain uses TRBV6-6 and TRBJ1-3, with D hard to call. Germline lookup yields CDR1 MNHNY and CDR2 SVGAGI (reference sequence). This CDR3 contains 16 residues. Trimming stripped 2 bases from V and 0 bases from J, with 11 bases between.

A word on this clone: One end of the junction does not line up with germline, which may come from a read error. The chain joins TRBV7-7 to TRBJ2-5; TRBD2 matches at 11 bases. This CDR3 contains 17 residues. Germline values: CDR1 SSHAT, CDR2 FNYEAQ (reference sequence). Written as DNA, the CDR3 is TGTGCTAGCAGCTCAACCAGACTAGCGGGAAGTTACGAGACCCAGTACTTC. Its protein is CASSSTRLAGSYETQYF.